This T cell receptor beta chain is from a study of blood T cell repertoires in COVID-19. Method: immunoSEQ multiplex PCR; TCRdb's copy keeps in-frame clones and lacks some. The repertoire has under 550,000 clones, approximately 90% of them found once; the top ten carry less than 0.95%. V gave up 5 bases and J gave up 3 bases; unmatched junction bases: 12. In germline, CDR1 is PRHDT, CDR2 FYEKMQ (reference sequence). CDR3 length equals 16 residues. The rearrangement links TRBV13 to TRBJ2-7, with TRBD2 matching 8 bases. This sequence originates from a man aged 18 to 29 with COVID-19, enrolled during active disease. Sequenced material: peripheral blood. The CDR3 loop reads CASSKDAGGDDYEQYF. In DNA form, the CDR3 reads TGTGCCAGCAGCAAGGATGCGGGGGGTGACGACTACGAGCAGTACTTC. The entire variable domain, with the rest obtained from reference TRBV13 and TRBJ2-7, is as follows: AAGVIQSPRHLIKEKRETATLKCYPIPRHDTVYWYQQGPGQDPQFLISFYEKMQSDKGSIPDRFSAQQFSDYHSELNMSSLELGDSALYFCASSKDAGGDDYEQYFGPGTRLTVT.